This T cell receptor (beta chain) was profiled in a study of cytomegalovirus exposure and HLA in healthy donors. On the study more broadly: HLA-typed donors contributed 80 million to 85 million unique TCRs, which were held in an early data release. Study-wide results and limits: Compared with the roughly 700-donor mean, an Asian-associated ancestry cluster reportedly had fewer N-insertions, according to a later analysis. Cytomegalovirus association was listed for about 160 TCR beta chains.

Nominally healthy donors provided the samples, though records likely missed some immune exposures. For this clone: Its cognate antigen is unknown.

This CDR3 contains 14 residues. V shed 3 bases and J shed 2 bases, with 11 bases lying between them. Germline assignment: CDR1 SGHTA and CDR2 FQGNSA. Amplification used 60 Vbeta primers and 13 Jbeta primers. Clones were sequenced by immunoSEQ multiplex PCR, and TCRdb holds only the in-frame ones, with some missing. The data show over 90,000 clones, around 63% seen once. The gene calls are TRBV7-2 and TRBJ2-7, with D perhaps TRBD1 (6 bases). The material sequenced was PBMCs. The TCR comes from a human donor in good health. CDR3 nucleotides: TGTGCCAGCAGCTTCAGGGGCCTAGCCTACGAGCAGTACTTC. Protein: CASSFRGLAYEQYF.